This TCR beta chain originates from a study of neurological immune-mediated disorders. Sequencing runs each yielded over 170 million TCR-beta sequences from 15-18 subjects. From the 5' RACE reads, TCRdb called clonotypes with MiXCR, one entry per CDR3 protein. The table includes approximately 40,000 distinct CDR3 sequences, around 5% detected once. Many counts were recorded for this clonotype. The source material was CD4+ T cells from blood. This TCR came from a man younger than 35 in good health.

The CDR3 bases are TGCGCCAGCAGCGAGGCAGGGTATCACTATGGCTACACCTTC. Translated, it gives CASSEAGYHYGYTF. The rearrangement uses TRBV5-1 and TRBJ1-2; a weak D match, TRBD1 (5 bases). Trimming took off 4 bases at V and 3 bases at J, with 13 bases between the two ends. CDR3 length: 14 residues. Germline assignment: CDR1 SGHRS and CDR2 YFSETQ.